Presented here are 5 T cell receptor beta chains from one specimen sequenced in a study of blood T cell repertoires in COVID-19. Libraries were prepared by immunoSEQ multiplex PCR; TCRdb keeps only in-frame clonotypes and omits some of them. The sample gives roughly 80,000 clones, 84% of which show up once; under 15% is in the top ten. Sequencing was done on a sample of peripheral blood. The receptor set was obtained from a human donor in a cohort sampled during active COVID-19.

This chain connects TRBV14 to TRBJ2-5, with 10 bases identical to TRBD2. Germline V CDR1 and CDR2: SGHDN, FVKESK. V dropped 0 bases and J dropped 4; count of bases not matched to a gene: 5. The CDR3 is 16 amino acids. CDR3 loop: CASSQESSGGGETQYF. CDR3 nucleotide sequence: TGTGCCAGCAGCCAAGAGTCTAGCGGGGGAGGAGAGACCCAGTACTTC.

The chain employs TRBV28 and TRBJ2-1; 8 bases fit TRBD1. Trimming cost V 1 base and J 8 bases; bases outside gene matches: 4. Germline V CDR1 and CDR2: MDHEN, SYDVKM. The CDR3 sequence is 14 residues long. The CDR3 DNA reads TGTGCCAGCAGTTTATCCCCAGGGGGCTATGAGCAGTTCTTC. This codes for CASSLSPGGYEQFF.

V usage is TRBV28 and J usage is TRBJ2-3; 7 bases fit TRBD1. Germline values: CDR1 MDHEN, CDR2 SYDVKM. After removal of 5 bases from V and 5 bases from J, the junction contained 16 bases not matched to a gene. CDR3 length equals 17 residues. In nucleotides, the CDR3 is TGTGCCAGCAGTGACAGGGCAGTACTAATTAGGGGAGATACGCAGTATTTT. This translates into CASSDRAVLIRGDTQYF. Variable domain in full (rest from reference TRBV28 and TRBJ2-3): DVKVTQSSRYLVKRTGEKVFLECVQDMDHENMFWYRQDPGLGLRLIYFSYDVKMKEKGDIPEGYSVSREKKERFSLILESASTNQTSMYLCASSDRAVLIRGDTQYFGPGTRLTVL.

The gene calls are TRBV9 and TRBJ2-5; TRBD2 aligns across 11 bases. Germline V CDR1 and CDR2: SGDLS, YYNGEE. CDR3 size: 18 residues. J lost 2 bases, V lost 0 bases, and 9 bases had no gene match. CDR3 region: CASSVGGSSGGVQETQYF. The CDR3 DNA follows: TGTGCCAGCAGCGTAGGTGGTAGTAGCGGGGGGGTACAAGAGACCCAGTACTTC.

The chain couples TRBV10-2 to TRBJ2-3, with a possible D match to TRBD2 (5 bases). Germline V lookup: CDR1 WSHSY, CDR2 SAAADI. There are 16 residues in the CDR3. V lost 8 bases and J lost 6, with 24 bases in between. In DNA, the CDR3 is TGCGCCAGCTCCTCCGGGATGTCGTTGGTTTATGATACGCAGTATTTT. It codes for CASSSGMSLVYDTQYF.